This TCR beta chain was identified in a study of T cell responses to AZD1222 COVID-19 vaccine. Pooled samples include second doses given at about 4 or 12 weeks. There are 15 residues in the CDR3. Trimming removed 5 bases from V and 6 bases from J; junction bases left unmatched: 10. Looked up from germline, CDR1 is SGHVS and CDR2 is FNYEAQ. TCRdb's copy holds only in-frame clones and misses some; the assay was immunoSEQ multiplex PCR. Among some 120,000 clones listed, about 88% were seen once. The rearrangement joins TRBV7-6 to TRBJ2-7; 10 bases line up with TRBD2. This TCR was recovered from an adult who received the AZD1222 COVID-19 vaccine. The source material was peripheral blood, sampled 28 days after the second AZD1222 dose. The CDR3: CASSPASGSLGEQYF. The DNA of the CDR3 is TGTGCCAGCAGCCCTGCTAGCGGGAGTCTTGGCGAGCAGTACTTC.